These T cell receptor beta chains were read from a single sample in a study of blood T cell repertoires in COVID-19. The table came from immunoSEQ multiplex PCR; TCRdb's copy has only in-frame clones and leaves some out. The sample lists approximately 220,000 clones; about 80% were seen once. Sequencing input: peripheral blood. The receptors stem from a woman in her fifties or sixties with acute or convalescent COVID-19. CDR3s include the opening cysteine and the closing phenylalanine or tryptophan. Each record gives: V gene, J gene, D gene, clone size, CDR3 DNA, CDR3 protein. The D gene is left open where the match is weak. Size tells how often a clone was seen (once, few, many) or the class of an expanded clone, and some rows leave it out.

TRBV7-2,TRBJ2-1,TRBD1,NA,TGTGCCAGCAGCTTAAGACAGGGGTTCGGTGAGCAGTTCTTC,CASSLRQGFGEQFF
TRBV3-1/TRBV3-2,TRBJ1-2,TRBD1,NA,TGTGCCAGCAGCCAAGAGTCGGGCAGGGGGCACGGCTACACCTTC,CASSQESGRGHGYTF
TRBV29-1,TRBJ2-3,TRBD1,NA,TGCAGCGTTGAAAAACAGGGGCTCCCATATACGCAGTATTTT,CSVEKQGLPYTQYF
TRBV6-5,TRBJ1-5,NA,NA,TGTGCCAGCAGTTACTCGAGATTGGTCGGTCAGCCCCAGCATTTT,CASSYSRLVGQPQHF
TRBV6-5,TRBJ2-6,NA,NA,TGTGCCAGCAGTTACGGGCCCTCTGGGGCCAACGTCCTGACTTTC,CASSYGPSGANVLTF
TRBV7-2,TRBJ1-6,NA,NA,TGTGCCAGCAGCCTCCCCCAGGGTGATAATTCACCCCTCCACTTT,CASSLPQGDNSPLHF
TRBV6-5,TRBJ1-2,TRBD1,NA,TGTGCCAGCAGCTCGACAGGGTATGGCTACACCTTC,CASSSTGYGYTF
TRBV28,TRBJ1-1,NA,NA,TGTGCCAGCAGTCTGGGACTTCTCACTGAAGCTTTCTTT,CASSLGLLTEAFF
TRBV6-5,TRBJ2-7,TRBD1,NA,TGTGCCAGCAGTATGACAGGGGATCACTCCTACGAGCAGTACTTC,CASSMTGDHSYEQYF
TRBV4-1,TRBJ2-1,TRBD2,NA,TGCGCCAGCAGCCAAGAAAGTACGGGGACTAGCCATGAGCAGTTCTTC,CASSQESTGTSHEQFF
TRBV30,TRBJ2-7,TRBD2,NA,TGTGCCTGGAGTGCGGCGGGACTAGCGGTTCGTCGATACGAGCAGTACTTC,CAWSAAGLAVRRYEQYF
TRBV10-2,TRBJ2-3,TRBD2,NA,TGCGCCAGCGCGACTAGCGGGGCGTCAGATACGCAGTATTTT,CASATSGASDTQYF
TRBV7-6,TRBJ2-1,NA,once,TGTGCCAGCAGTATTGGCGCCAGGGGCCTGGGAAATGAGCAGTTCTTC,CASSIGARGLGNEQFF